The T cell receptor (beta chain) under discussion was sequenced for a study of CD8 T cells in Susac syndrome (dated 2019 in TCRdb). Study-wide context: Among the sequenced Susac syndrome patients, about 6 had clinically active disease and fewer than ten were in clinical remission. At the time of blood withdrawal, Susac syndrome patients were either therapy-naive, taking corticosteroids (with some also receiving IVIg), or on IVIg alone. The study used repertoire sequencing to test whether antigen drove CD8+ T cell activation and differentiation in Susac syndrome. The study compared CD8+ T cell repertoire clonality among approximately twelve healthy donors, 14 Susac syndrome patients and about 16 multiple sclerosis patients. What the research found in general, with its limitations: Looking at Susac-specific public clones, the researchers identified about 15 in the total CD8+ repertoire and a few in the CD8+ TEMRA repertoire. CD8+ repertoires in Susac syndrome showed clonal expansion, which was highest in CD8+ TEMRA cells and was greater in clinically active patients than in remitting patients. The number of individuals in the TCR sequencing and HLA analysis was recognized as being relatively small.

RNA was extracted using the RNeasy kit, and roughly 0.5 to 1 microgram was reverse transcribed with random hexamers. The immunoSEQ multiplex PCR assay, covering 54 Vbeta and 13 Jbeta segments, was used to amplify TCR beta CDR3 regions. PCR amplification bias was corrected by using a synthetic template baseline for primer optimization and computational correction. Per the authors' processing: Only productive sequences were kept, with reads annotated to V, D and J genes according to IMGT and analyzed in immunoSEQ Analyzer. Clonality was computed as one minus Shannon entropy normalized by log2 of the number of productive unique sequences. For each patient and control, public and private clones were evaluated among the 100 most prevalent clones. Clones were defined as Susac-specific when absent from the healthy and MS cohorts, from 1,000 to 1,100 published viral clones and from other ImmuneACCESS disease sequences. Using fastp at Q25 and MiXCR, TCRdb reprocessed the public reads and kept productive beta chains. Under each unique CDR3 protein, matching rows form one entry showing the most common genes and DNA. TCRdb assigned the V and J calls; the authors' analysis was not used. The sample table records about 130,000 distinct CDR3 sequences; approximately 95% of these occur just once. The ten largest clones represent under 0.2% of the sample.

Peripheral blood CD8+ and CD4+ T cells from healthy donors, Susac syndrome patients and multiple sclerosis patients were profiled using high-throughput TCR beta sequencing. Recently defined diagnostic criteria for definite or probable disease were met by the Susac syndrome patients. Bulk CD8+ and CD4+ T cells were purified magnetically by negative isolation, whereas CD8+ TEMRA cells were enriched by FACS. Blood was drawn into EDTA tubes, processed within 24 hours, and PBMCs were isolated by density gradient centrifugation. PBMCs intended for TCR sequencing were cryopreserved in liquid nitrogen and thawed later in a water bath at 37 degrees C. Purity of sorted or isolated CD4+, CD8+ and CD8+ TEMRA cells was at least 90%. Relative to germline, V is missing 3 bases and J is missing 0 bases, with 2 bases of the junction outside any gene match. Counted from cysteine to phenylalanine, this CDR3 has 16 amino acids. Solely the CDR3 DNA is kept, with 48 bases framed from the first base. The germline V gene supplies CDR1 SQVTM and CDR2 ANQGSEA.

About this clonotype itself: Its antigen is unknown. Qualities for individual bases were not recorded, and no much larger clone is one base off.

The chain was built from TRBV29-1 and TRBJ2-7; 16 central nucleotides agree with TRBD2. The clonotype was recovered from a human donor with Susac syndrome. Input material: CD8+ T cells from PBMCs. The DNA sequence is TGCAGCGTTGATGGGACTAGCGGGAGGGACTCCTACGAGCAGTACTTC. It encodes CSVDGTSGRDSYEQYF.